This TCR beta chain is from a study of blood T cell repertoires in COVID-19. Study summary: Collection of acute and convalescent COVID-19 samples took place in the United States, Italy and Spain. Sample material is recorded as cDNA or gDNA derived from T cells, B-cell-depleted T cells, or PBMCs.

Original methodology: By means of reference gene primer amplification, nucleated cell counts were estimated. Measured with immunoSEQ multiplex PCR; TCRdb has only the in-frame clones, and not every one. V and J calls and clone size follow that table, whereas D and trimming were derived from the DNA. The table shows 200,000 to 300,000 clones, with about 89% occurring only once. The clonotype comes from a man aged 40-55 years who had recovered from COVID-19. The sequencing input was peripheral blood.

The CDR3 reads CASSLVDRGADTQYF. The CDR3 nucleotides read TGTGCCAGCAGCTTGGTCGACAGGGGGGCAGATACGCAGTATTTT. The chain combines TRBV5-5 with TRBJ2-3, with TRBD1 identical over 9 bases. V was clipped by 0 bases and J by 4 bases; unmatched bases: 3. CDR3 size: 15 residues. Looked up from germline, CDR1 is SGHKS and CDR2 is YYEKEE (reference sequence).